This T cell receptor beta chain was documented in a study of shared clonotypes between healthy human individuals. The CDR3 has 19 residues. Losses at the gene ends were 5 bases for V and 1 base for J; bases not matched to a gene: 17. CDR1 and CDR2 from the germline V gene are LNHDA and SQIVND (reference sequence). Deep was the level used in running the assay. The protocol was immunoSEQ multiplex PCR, while the TCRdb copy is restricted to in-frame clones and leaves out a portion. The table records 730,000 or so clones, about two thirds of them present only once. Sequencing was done on a sample of memory CD4+ T cells sorted from blood. As for subset: CD45RA-negative fraction. The gene calls are TRBV19 and TRBJ2-1, with 7 bases matching TRBD1. This receptor was obtained from a woman aged 25 to 39 in good health. This chain's CDR3 is CASSQPHHTGTVSYNEQFF. DNA for the CDR3: TGTGCCAGTAGTCAACCCCACCACACCGGGACAGTTTCCTACAATGAGCAGTTCTTC.